One TCR beta chain is described in this entry. These data belong to a study of control samples from healthy donors and cancer patients. The germline V and J ends were trimmed by 0 bases and 9 bases, with 15 bases remaining between them. Germline V gene lookup returns CDR1 MNHEY and CDR2 SVGAGI. CDR3 length equals 16 residues. The table came from immunoSEQ multiplex PCR; TCRdb's copy has only in-frame clones and leaves some out. The sample includes 150,000 to 200,000 clones, about 91% of them seen just once. Sequencing used blood. The chain has TRBV6-5 and TRBJ1-6, with D possibly being TRBD1 (6 bases). The sequence derives from a woman aged 40 to 50 in good health. Here the CDR3 reads CASSYSFGEGGSPLHF. The CDR3 DNA sequence: TGTGCCAGCAGTTACTCATTCGGGGAGGGGGGTTCACCCCTCCACTTT.